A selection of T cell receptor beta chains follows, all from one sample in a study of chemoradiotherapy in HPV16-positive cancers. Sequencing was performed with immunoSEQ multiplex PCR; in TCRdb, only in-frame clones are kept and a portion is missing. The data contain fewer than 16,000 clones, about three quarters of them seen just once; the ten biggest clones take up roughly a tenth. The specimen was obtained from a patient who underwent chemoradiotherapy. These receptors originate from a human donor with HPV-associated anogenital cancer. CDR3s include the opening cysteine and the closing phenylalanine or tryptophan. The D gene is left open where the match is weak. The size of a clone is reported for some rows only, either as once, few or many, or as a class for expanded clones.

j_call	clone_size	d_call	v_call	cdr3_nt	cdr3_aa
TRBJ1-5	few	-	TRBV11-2	TGTGCCAGCAGCCGGACAGATAATCAGCCCCAGCATTTT	CASSRTDNQPQHF
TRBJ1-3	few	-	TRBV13	TGTGCCAGCAGCTTAGGCCTCAGTCATAGGGTTGGAAACACCATATATTTT	CASSLGLSHRVGNTIYF
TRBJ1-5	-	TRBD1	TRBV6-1	TGTGCCAGCAACAGGGGGCATCAGCCCCAGCATTTT	CASNRGHQPQHF
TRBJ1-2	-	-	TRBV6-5	TGTGCCAGCAGTTTGAACAGGGACTATGGCTACACCTTC	CASSLNRDYGYTF
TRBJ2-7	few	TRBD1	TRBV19	TGTGCCAGCAGGAATGGGGGAGAGACAGGGTCGGTTTACGAGCAGTACTTC	CASRNGGETGSVYEQYF
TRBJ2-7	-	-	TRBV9	TGTGCCAGCAGCGTGTCAGGGTTCGGAGAGCAGTACTTC	CASSVSGFGEQYF
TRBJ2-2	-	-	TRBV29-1	TGCAGCGTCCTGGGGTCACCCAACACCGGGGAGCTGTTTTTT	CSVLGSPNTGELFF
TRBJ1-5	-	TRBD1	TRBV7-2	TGTGCCAGCAGCTTAGAAGGCAGGGGGGAACAACCCCAGCATTTT	CASSLEGRGEQPQHF
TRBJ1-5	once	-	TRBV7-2	TGTGCCAGCAGCTTAAAGCTGGGGGATCAGCCCCAGCATTTT	CASSLKLGDQPQHF
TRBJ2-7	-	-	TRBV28	TGTGCCAGCAGTCCCCGGGGGTCCTACGAGCAGTACTTC	CASSPRGSYEQYF
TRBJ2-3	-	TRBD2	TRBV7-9	TGTGCCAGCAGCTTAGGGGCTAGCGGGGGGGCAGTTGATGATACGCAGTATTTT	CASSLGASGGAVDDTQYF
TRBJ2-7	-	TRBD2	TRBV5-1	TGCGCCAGCAGCTTAAGTGGGCAGCGGGGGGTGTCCTACGAGCAGTACTTC	CASSLSGQRGVSYEQYF
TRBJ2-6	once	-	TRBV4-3	TGCGCCAGCAGCCTCAATAGGGGGGGTCGCTCTGGGGCCAACGTCCTGACTTTC	CASSLNRGGRSGANVLTF
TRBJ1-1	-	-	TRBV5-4	TGTGCCAGCAGCTTGGGGGGGGCGATTCGGGAAGCTTTCTTT	CASSLGGAIREAFF
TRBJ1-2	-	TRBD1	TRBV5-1	TGCGCCAGCAGAAGGACAGGGAGTCCAAACTATGGCTACACCTTC	CASRRTGSPNYGYTF
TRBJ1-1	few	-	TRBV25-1	TGTGCCAGCAGTGAATGGGGTTACACTGAAGCTTTCTTT	CASSEWGYTEAFF
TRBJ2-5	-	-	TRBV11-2	TGTGCCAGCAGCTTTCCCAGACAGGATCAGTACTTC	CASSFPRQDQYF
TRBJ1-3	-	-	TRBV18	TGTGCCAGCTCACCCCAAGGCTCTGGAAACACCATATATTTT	CASSPQGSGNTIYF
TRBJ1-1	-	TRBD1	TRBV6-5	TGTGCCAGCCGGCGCGACAGGGCGGACACTGAAGCTTTCTTT	CASRRDRADTEAFF
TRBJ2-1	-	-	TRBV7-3	TGTGCCAGCAGCTTATTTAGGGGCTACAATGAGCAGTTCTTC	CASSLFRGYNEQFF
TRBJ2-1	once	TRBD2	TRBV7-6	TGTGCCAGCAGCTTAGATGAGCGGGGGGGCCTAAATGAGCAGTTCTTC	CASSLDERGGLNEQFF
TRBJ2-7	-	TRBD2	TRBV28	TGTGCCAGCAGTCGCGGACTAGCGGGAGCCTACGAGCAGTACTTC	CASSRGLAGAYEQYF
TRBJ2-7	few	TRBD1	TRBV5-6	TGTGCCAGCAGACGGGACAGGGGATACGAGCAGTACTTC	CASRRDRGYEQYF
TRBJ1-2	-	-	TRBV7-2	TGTGCCAGCAGCTTAGGGGTTGGGGAGGACAGATCCTATGGCTACACCTTC	CASSLGVGEDRSYGYTF
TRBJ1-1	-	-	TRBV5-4	TGTGCCAGCAGCTTGGAAAGCGAAAAAGCTTTCTTT	CASSLESEKAFF
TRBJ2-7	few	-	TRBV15	TGTGCCACCAGGCTCACCTACGAGCAGTACTTC	CATRLTYEQYF
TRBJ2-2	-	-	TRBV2	TGTGCCAGCAGATCGCAGGTGAACACCGGGGAGCTGTTTTTT	CASRSQVNTGELFF
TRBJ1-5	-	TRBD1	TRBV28	TGTGCCAGCAGTTTTGGACAGGGTTTGAGGGTCAATCAGCCCCAGCATTTT	CASSFGQGLRVNQPQHF
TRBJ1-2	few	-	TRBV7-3	TGTGCCAGTTCCCTTGGTCAGGGGTATGGCTACACCTTC	CASSLGQGYGYTF
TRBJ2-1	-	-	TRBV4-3	TGCGCCAGCAGCCAAGATGGCCTAAGAGGCTCCTACAATGAGCAGTTCTTC	CASSQDGLRGSYNEQFF
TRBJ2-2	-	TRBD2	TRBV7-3	TGTGCCAGCAGCTTTAGCGGGGTAACCGGGGAGCTGTTTTTT	CASSFSGVTGELFF
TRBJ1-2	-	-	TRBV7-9	TGTGCCAGCAGCTTAAAGGACGGTGGTGGCTACACCTTC	CASSLKDGGGYTF
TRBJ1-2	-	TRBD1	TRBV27	TGTGCCAGCCGAACGACCGGGACAGGGGGCTCTGGCTACACCTTC	CASRTTGTGGSGYTF
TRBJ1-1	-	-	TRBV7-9	TGTGCCAGCACCGACAGAGATGAAGCTTTCTTT	CASTDRDEAFF
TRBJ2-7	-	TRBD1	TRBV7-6	TGTGCCAGCAGCTCGAGGGGGACAGGGACCCGGGGTGGCGAGCAGTACTTC	CASSSRGTGTRGGEQYF
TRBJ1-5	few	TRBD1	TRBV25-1	TGTGCCAGCAGTGACACAGGGGCCAATCAGCCCCAGCATTTT	CASSDTGANQPQHF
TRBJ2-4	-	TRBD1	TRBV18	TGTGCCAGCTCACCACCGGACAGGGGCGGAAACATTCAGTACTTC	CASSPPDRGGNIQYF
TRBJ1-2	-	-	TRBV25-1	TGTGCCAGCAGTGGGGGACTGGGGGGCTACACCTTC	CASSGGLGGYTF
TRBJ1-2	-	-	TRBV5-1	TGCGCCAGCAGCTTGGGTACGGGGGATGGCTACACCTTC	CASSLGTGDGYTF
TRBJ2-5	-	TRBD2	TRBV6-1	TGTGCCAGCAGTGAACTAGCGGGGGGGCAAGAGACCCAGTACTTC	CASSELAGGQETQYF
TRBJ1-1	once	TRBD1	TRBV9	TGTGCCAGCAGCGTAGGTTCGACAGGGGGCGAACCTGAAGCTTTCTTT	CASSVGSTGGEPEAFF
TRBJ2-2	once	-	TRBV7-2	TGTGCCAGCAGCGCCAGGCGGAACACCGGGGAGCTGTTTTTT	CASSARRNTGELFF
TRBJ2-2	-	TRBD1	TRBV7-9	TGTGCCAGCAGCCCAGATCCTGGACAGGGGGGTAACACCGGGGAGCTGTTTTTT	CASSPDPGQGGNTGELFF
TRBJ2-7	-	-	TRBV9	TGTGCCAGCAGCGCCTCAGTGGGACCCTACGAGCAGTACTTC	CASSASVGPYEQYF